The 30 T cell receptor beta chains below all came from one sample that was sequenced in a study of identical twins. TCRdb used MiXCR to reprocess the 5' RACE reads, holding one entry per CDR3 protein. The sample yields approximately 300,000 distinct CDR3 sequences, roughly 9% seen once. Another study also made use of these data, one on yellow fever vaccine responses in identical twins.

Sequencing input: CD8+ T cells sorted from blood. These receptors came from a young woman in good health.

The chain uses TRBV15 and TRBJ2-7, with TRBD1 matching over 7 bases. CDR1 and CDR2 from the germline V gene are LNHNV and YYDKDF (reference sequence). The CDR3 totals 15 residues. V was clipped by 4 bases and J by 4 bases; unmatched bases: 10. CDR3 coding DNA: TGTGCCACCAGCAAGAACAGGGGTTCGAATTACGAGCAGTACTTC. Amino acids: CATSKNRGSNYEQYF.

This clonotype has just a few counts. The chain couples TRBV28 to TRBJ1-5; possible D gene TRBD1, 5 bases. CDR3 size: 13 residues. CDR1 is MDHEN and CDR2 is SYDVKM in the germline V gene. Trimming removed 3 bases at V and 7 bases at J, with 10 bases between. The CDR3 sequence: CASSFREVQPQHF. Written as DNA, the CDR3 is TGTGCCAGCAGTTTCAGGGAGGTACAGCCCCAGCATTTT.

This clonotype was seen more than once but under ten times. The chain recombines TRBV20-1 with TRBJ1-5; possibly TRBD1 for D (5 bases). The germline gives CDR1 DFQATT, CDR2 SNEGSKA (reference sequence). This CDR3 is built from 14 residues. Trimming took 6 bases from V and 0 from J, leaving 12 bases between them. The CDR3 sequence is CSATDSYSNQPQHF. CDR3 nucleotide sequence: TGCAGTGCGACAGATTCTTATAGCAATCAGCCCCAGCATTTT.

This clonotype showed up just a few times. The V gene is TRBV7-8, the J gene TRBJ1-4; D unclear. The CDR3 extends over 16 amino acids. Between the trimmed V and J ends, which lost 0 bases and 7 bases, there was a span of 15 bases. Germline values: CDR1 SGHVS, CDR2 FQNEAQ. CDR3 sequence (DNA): TGTGCCAGCAGCTTAGCGCTAAGAGGGTTGGGTGAAAAACTGTTTTTT. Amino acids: CASSLALRGLGEKLFF.

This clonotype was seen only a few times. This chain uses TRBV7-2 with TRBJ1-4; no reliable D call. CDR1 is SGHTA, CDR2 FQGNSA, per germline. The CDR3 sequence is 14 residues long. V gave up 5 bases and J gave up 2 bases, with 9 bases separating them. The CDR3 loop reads CASSLLGTNEKLFF. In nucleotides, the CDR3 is TGTGCCAGCAGCCTCCTCGGGACTAATGAAAAACTGTTTTTT.

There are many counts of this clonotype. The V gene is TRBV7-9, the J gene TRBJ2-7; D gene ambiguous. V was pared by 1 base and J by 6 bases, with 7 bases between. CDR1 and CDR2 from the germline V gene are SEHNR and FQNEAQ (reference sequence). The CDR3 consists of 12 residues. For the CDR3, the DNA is TGTGCCAGCAGCTTAGTGGGTTCCGAGCAGTACTTC. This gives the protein CASSLVGSEQYF.

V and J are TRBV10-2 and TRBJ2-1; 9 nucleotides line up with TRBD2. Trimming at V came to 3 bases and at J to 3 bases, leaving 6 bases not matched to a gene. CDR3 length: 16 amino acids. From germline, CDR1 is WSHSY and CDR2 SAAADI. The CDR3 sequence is CASSEFSGGGYNEQFF. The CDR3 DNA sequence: TGCGCCAGCAGTGAATTTAGCGGGGGCGGCTACAATGAGCAGTTCTTC.

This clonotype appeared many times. The CDR3 region has the DNA TGCGCCAGCAGTCAGGGGGAAACAGATACGCAGTATTTT. It translates to CASSQGETDTQYF. The gene calls are TRBV10-2 and TRBJ2-3; 7 bases align to TRBD1. This CDR3 has 13 residues. Losses at the gene ends were 5 bases for V and 3 bases for J; bases not matched to a gene: 2. CDR1 and CDR2 (germline): WSHSY, SAAADI.

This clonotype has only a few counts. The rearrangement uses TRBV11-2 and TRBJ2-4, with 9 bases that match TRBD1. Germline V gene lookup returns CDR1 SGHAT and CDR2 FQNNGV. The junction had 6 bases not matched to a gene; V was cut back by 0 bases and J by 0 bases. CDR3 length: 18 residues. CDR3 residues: CASSLEGGQGLAKNIQYF. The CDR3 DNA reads TGTGCCAGCAGCTTAGAGGGGGGACAGGGACTAGCCAAAAACATTCAGTACTTC.

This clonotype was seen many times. CDR3 region: CASSLLAGGLDDTDTQYF. CDR3 sequence (DNA): TGTGCCAGCAGTTTACTAGCGGGGGGGCTGGACGACACAGATACGCAGTATTTT. The chain carries TRBV27 and TRBJ2-3, with TRBD2 matching over 12 bases. The germline V gene encodes CDR1 MNHEY and CDR2 SMNVEV (reference sequence). The CDR3 contains 18 residues. The V and J ends lost 2 bases and 2 bases, in that order; junction bases with no gene match: 8.

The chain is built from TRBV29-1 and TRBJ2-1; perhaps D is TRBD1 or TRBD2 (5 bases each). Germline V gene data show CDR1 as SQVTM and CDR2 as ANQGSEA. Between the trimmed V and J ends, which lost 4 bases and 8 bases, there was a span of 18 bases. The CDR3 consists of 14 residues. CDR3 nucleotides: TGCAGCGTTGCGGAGAACGGGGTCAGGGATGAGCAGTTCTTC. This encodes CSVAENGVRDEQFF.

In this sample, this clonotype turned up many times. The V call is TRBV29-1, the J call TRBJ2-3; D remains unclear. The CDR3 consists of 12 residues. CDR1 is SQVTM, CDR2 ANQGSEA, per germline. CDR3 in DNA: TGCAAATTTCATACCTCCACAGATACGCAGTATTTT. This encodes CKFHTSTDTQYF.

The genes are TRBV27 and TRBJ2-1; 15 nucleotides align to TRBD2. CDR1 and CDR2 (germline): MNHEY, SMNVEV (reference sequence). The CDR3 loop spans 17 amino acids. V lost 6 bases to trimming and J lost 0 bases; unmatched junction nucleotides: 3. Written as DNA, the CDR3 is TGTGCCAGCAGCGGACTAGCGGGAGGGAGCTCCTACAATGAGCAGTTCTTC. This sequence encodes CASSGLAGGSSYNEQFF.

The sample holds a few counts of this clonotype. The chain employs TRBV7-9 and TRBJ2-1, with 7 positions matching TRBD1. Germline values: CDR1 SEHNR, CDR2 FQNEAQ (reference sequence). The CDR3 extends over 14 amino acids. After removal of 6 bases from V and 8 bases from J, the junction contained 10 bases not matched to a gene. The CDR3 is CASSSVQGIDEQFF. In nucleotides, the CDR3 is TGTGCCAGCAGTTCTGTACAGGGGATCGATGAGCAGTTCTTC.

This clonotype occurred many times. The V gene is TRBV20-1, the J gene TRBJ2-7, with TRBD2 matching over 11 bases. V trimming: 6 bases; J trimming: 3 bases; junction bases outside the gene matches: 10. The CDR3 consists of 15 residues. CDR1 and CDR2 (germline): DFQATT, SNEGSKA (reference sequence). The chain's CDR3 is CSARALAGADYEQYF. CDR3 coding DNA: TGCAGTGCCAGGGCACTAGCGGGGGCCGACTACGAGCAGTACTTC.

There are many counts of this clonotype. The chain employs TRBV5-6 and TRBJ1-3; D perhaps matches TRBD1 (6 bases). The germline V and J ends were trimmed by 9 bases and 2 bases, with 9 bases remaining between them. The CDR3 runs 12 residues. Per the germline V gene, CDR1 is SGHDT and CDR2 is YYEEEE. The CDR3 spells CATSGAGNTIYF. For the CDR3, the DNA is TGTGCCACCTCAGGGGCTGGAAACACCATATATTTT.

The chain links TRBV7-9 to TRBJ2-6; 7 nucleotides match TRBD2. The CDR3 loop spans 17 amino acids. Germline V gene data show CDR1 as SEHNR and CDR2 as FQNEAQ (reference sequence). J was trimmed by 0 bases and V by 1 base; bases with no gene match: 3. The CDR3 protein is CASSLVAGHSGANVLTF. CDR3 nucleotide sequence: TGTGCCAGCAGCTTAGTAGCGGGCCACTCTGGGGCCAACGTCCTGACTTTC. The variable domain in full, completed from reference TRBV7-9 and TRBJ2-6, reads DTGVSQNPRHKITKRGQNVTFRCDPISEHNRLYWYRQTLGQGPEFLTYFQNEAQLEKSRLLSDRFSAERPKGSFSTLEIQRTEQGDSAMYLCASSLVAGHSGANVLTFGAGSRLTVL.

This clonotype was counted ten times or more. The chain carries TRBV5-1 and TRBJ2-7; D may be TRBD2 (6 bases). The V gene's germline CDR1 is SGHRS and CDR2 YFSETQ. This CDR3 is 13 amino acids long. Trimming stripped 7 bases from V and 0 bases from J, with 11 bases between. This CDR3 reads CASAAGFSYEQYF. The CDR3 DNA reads TGCGCCAGCGCTGCGGGATTCTCCTACGAGCAGTACTTC.

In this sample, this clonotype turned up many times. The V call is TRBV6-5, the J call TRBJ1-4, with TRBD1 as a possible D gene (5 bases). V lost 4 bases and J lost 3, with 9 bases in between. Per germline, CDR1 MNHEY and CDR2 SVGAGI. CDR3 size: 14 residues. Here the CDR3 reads CASSLGRANEKLFF. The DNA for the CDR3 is TGTGCCAGCAGTTTGGGGCGGGCTAATGAAAAACTGTTTTTT.

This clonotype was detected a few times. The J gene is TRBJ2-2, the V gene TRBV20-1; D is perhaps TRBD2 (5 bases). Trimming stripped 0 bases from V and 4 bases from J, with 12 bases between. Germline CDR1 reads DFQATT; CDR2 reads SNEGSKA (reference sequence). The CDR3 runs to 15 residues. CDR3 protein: CSARDHLTITGELFF. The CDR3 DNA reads TGCAGTGCTAGAGATCATTTGACTATCACCGGGGAGCTGTTTTTT.

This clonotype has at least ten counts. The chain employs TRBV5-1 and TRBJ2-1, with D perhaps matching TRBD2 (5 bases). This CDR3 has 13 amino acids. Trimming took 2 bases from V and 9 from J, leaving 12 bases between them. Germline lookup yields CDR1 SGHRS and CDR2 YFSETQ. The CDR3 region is CASSFRGLGEQFF. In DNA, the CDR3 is TGCGCCAGCAGCTTCCGGGGATTGGGTGAGCAGTTCTTC.

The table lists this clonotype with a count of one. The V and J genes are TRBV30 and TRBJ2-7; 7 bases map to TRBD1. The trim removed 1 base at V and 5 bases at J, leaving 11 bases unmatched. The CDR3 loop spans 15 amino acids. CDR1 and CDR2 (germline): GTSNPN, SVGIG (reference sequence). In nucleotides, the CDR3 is TGTGCCTGGAGTGGAACGGGACAGAACATCAACGAGCAGTACTTC. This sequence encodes CAWSGTGQNINEQYF.

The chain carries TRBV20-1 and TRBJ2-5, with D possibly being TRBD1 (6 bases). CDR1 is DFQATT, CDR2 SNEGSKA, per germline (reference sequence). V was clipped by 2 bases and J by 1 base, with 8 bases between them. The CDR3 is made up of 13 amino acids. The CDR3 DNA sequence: TGCAGTGCTAGAACAGGGTCCCAAGAGACCCAGTACTTC. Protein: CSARTGSQETQYF.

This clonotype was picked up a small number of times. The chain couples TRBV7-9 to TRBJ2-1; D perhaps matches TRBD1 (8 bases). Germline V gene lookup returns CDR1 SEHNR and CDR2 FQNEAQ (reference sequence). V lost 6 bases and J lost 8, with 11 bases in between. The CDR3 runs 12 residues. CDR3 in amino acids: CASRTGGDEQFF. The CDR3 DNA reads TGTGCCAGCAGAACAGGGGGGGATGAGCAGTTCTTC.

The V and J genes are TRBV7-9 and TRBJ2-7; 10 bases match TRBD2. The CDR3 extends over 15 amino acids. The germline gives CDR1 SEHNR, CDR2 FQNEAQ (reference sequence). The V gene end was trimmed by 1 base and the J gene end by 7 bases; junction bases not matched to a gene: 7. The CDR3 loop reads CASSLVAGGRKEQYF. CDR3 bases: TGTGCCAGCAGCTTAGTAGCGGGGGGCCGTAAGGAGCAGTACTTC.

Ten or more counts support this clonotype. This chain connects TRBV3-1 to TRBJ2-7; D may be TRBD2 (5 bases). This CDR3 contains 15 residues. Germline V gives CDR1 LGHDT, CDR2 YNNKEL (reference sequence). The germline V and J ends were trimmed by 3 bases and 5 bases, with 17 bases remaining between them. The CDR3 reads CASSQGQAGYHEQYF. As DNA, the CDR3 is TGTGCCAGCAGCCAGGGCCAGGCGGGCTACCACGAGCAGTACTTC.

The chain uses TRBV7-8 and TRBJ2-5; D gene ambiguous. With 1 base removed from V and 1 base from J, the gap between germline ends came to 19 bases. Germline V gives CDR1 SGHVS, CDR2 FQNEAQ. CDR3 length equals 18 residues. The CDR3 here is CASSLELGLAVSQETQYF. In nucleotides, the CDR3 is TGTGCCAGCAGCTTAGAACTGGGTTTGGCAGTTTCCCAAGAGACCCAGTACTTC.

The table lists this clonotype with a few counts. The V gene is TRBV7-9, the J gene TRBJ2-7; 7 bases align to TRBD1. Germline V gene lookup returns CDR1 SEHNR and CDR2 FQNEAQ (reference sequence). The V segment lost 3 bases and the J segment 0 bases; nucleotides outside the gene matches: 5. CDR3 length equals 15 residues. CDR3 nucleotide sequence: TGTGCCAGCAGCTTCCCCGGACAGGCCTCCTACGAGCAGTACTTC. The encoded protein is CASSFPGQASYEQYF.

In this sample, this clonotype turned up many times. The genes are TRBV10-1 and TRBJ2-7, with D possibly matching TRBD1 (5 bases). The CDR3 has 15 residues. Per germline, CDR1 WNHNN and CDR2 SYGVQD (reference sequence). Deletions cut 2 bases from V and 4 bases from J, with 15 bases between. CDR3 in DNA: TGCGCCAGCAGTGAGACAGAGGACAATAGTTACGAGCAGTACTTC. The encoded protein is CASSETEDNSYEQYF.

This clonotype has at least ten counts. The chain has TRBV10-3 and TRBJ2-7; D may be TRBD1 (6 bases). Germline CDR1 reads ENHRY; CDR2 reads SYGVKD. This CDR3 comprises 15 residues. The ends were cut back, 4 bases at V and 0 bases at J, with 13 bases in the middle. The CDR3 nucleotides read TGTGCCATCAGTGGAGGGGACAAGGGCTCCTACGAGCAGTACTTC. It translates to CAISGGDKGSYEQYF.